The 11 T cell receptor beta chains in this list originate from one sample, sequenced in a study of cytomegalovirus exposure and HLA in healthy donors. 60 Vbeta and 13 Jbeta primers were used in PCR. Repertoires were generated with immunoSEQ multiplex PCR, while TCRdb's copy carries only in-frame clones and drops some. The profile covers some 100,000 clones, with 60% to 75% appearing a single time and roughly a tenth taken by the ten largest. Sequencing was carried out using PBMCs. All receptors derive from a middle-aged man in good health and CMV-seronegative.

This clone was recorded only once. The rearrangement links TRBV4-1 to TRBJ2-5, with TRBD1 identical over 7 bases. V shed 0 bases and J 5 bases; nucleotides not matched to a gene: 6. Germline lookup yields CDR1 MGHRA and CDR2 YSYEKL. The length of the CDR3 is 15 residues. CDR3 bases: TGCGCCAGCAGCCAAGAAAAACAGGGGTGGGAGACCCAGTACTTC. The encoded protein is CASSQEKQGWETQYF.

This clone has a single count. The chain uses TRBV9 and TRBJ1-2; 7 positions agree with TRBD1. There are 15 residues in the CDR3. CDR1 and CDR2 (germline): SGDLS, YYNGEE. Unmatched junction bases numbered 13, after V lost 5 bases and J lost 6 bases. The CDR3 DNA follows: TGTGCCAGCAGTCTCGGCGGGGACAGATTTAATGGCTACACCTTC. Translation: CASSLGGDRFNGYTF.

This clone was seen only once. The chain couples TRBV5-1 to TRBJ2-3, with D possibly matching TRBD2 (5 bases). The CDR3 spans 15 residues. Trimming cost V 4 bases and J 1 base, with 13 bases left between them. The germline V gene has CDR1 SGHRS and CDR2 YFSETQ. The CDR3 coding sequence is TGCGCCAGCAGCCCGGGAAGGATGGGCACAGATACGCAGTATTTT. This encodes CASSPGRMGTDTQYF.

The V and J genes are TRBV28 and TRBJ2-7; TRBD1 is a possible D gene (5 bases). Germline CDR1 and CDR2: MDHEN and SYDVKM. V was pared by 5 bases and J by 3 bases, with 11 bases between. CDR3 length: 13 residues. CDR3 residues: CASSPGFVYEQYF. CDR3 sequence (DNA): TGTGCCAGCAGTCCAGGGTTCGTCTACGAGCAGTACTTC.

This clone was picked up one time. The CDR3 DNA follows: TGTGCCAGCAGCCCGGACAGGGGGAGGTATGGCTACACCTTC. As protein: CASSPDRGRYGYTF. The rearrangement joins TRBV6-5 to TRBJ1-2, with TRBD1 identical over 10 bases. The germline V gene encodes CDR1 MNHEY and CDR2 SVGAGI. The junction had 6 bases not matched to a gene; V was cut back by 6 bases and J by 5 bases. CDR3 length: 14 residues.

This clone was counted a few times. The CDR3 sequence is CASSEMGGQETQYF. The DNA of the CDR3 is TGTGCCAGCAGTGAAATGGGCGGGCAAGAGACCCAGTACTTC. This chain links TRBV6-4 with TRBJ2-5; tentative D call: TRBD2 (5 bases). CDR3 length equals 14 residues. Germline-derived CDR1 and CDR2 are MRHNA and SNTAGT. Trimming took off 3 bases at V and 2 bases at J, with 10 bases between the two ends.

The gene calls are TRBV6-1 and TRBJ1-2; 11 nucleotides agree with TRBD1. Germline CDR1 MNHNS, CDR2 SASEGT. There are 15 residues in the CDR3. The junction had 4 bases not matched to a gene; V was cut back by 3 bases and J by 4 bases. In DNA, the CDR3 is TGTGCCAGCAGTGATAGGACAGGGGGCCGCTATGGCTACACCTTC. The encoded protein is CASSDRTGGRYGYTF.

A remark on this clone: An end of the junction does not agree with germline; a read error may underlie this. The gene calls are TRBV12-5 and TRBJ2-7, with D tentatively TRBD2 (7 bases). The CDR3 is made up of 16 amino acids. Germline assignment: CDR1 LGHNT and CDR2 FRNRAP. CDR3 sequence reads: CASGPSMGGAGVEKYF. The CDR3 nucleotides are TGTGCTAGTGGTCCAAGCATGGGGGGGGCGGGAGTCGAGAAGTACTTC.

This chain connects TRBV30 to TRBJ1-6, with D tentatively TRBD1 (6 bases). The CDR3 loop spans 13 amino acids. V was clipped by 3 bases and J by 10 bases, with 13 bases between them. Germline lookup yields CDR1 GTSNPN and CDR2 SVGIG (reference sequence). CDR3 sequence reads: CAWRVGGESPLHF. CDR3 coding DNA: TGTGCCTGGAGAGTAGGGGGAGAGTCACCCCTCCACTTT.

This chain connects TRBV9 to TRBJ2-7, with TRBD1 matching 7 bases. The trim removed 3 bases at V and 6 bases at J, leaving 9 bases unmatched. The CDR3 length is 14 residues. From germline, CDR1 is SGDLS and CDR2 YYNGEE. In nucleotides, the CDR3 is TGTGCCAGCAGCGAGGGGGCGCAAAATCCCGAGCAGTACTTC. It specifies CASSEGAQNPEQYF.

The chain has TRBV19 and TRBJ2-1, with 8 bases identical to TRBD2. The ends lost 6 bases at V and 0 bases at J; junction bases unmatched: 13. This CDR3 is built from 18 residues. The V gene's germline CDR1 is LNHDA and CDR2 SQIVND (reference sequence). CDR3: CASRELAGLLSSYNEQFF. CDR3 bases: TGTGCCAGTAGGGAGCTAGCGGGCCTGCTAAGCTCCTACAATGAGCAGTTCTTC.